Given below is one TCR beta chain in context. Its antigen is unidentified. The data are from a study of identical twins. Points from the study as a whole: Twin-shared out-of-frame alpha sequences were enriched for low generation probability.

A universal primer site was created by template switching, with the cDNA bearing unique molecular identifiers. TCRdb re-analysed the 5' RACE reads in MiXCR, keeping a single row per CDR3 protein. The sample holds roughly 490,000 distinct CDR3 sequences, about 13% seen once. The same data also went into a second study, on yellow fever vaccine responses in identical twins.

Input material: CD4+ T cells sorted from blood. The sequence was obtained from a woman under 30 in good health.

The CDR3 bases are TGTGCCAGCAGCCAAACCGCGGGGAAAGAGACCCAGTACTTC. Translated: CASSQTAGKETQYF. The rearrangement links TRBV11-2 to TRBJ2-5, with a possible D match to TRBD2 (6 bases). This CDR3 contains 14 residues. Between the trimmed V and J ends, which lost 5 bases and 3 bases, there was a span of 13 bases. CDR1 and CDR2 from the germline V gene are SGHAT and FQNNGV. Variable domain in full (rest from reference TRBV11-2 and TRBJ2-5): EAGVAQSPRYKIIEKRQSVAFWCNPISGHATLYWYQQILGQGPKLLIQFQNNGVVDDSQLPKDRFSAERLKGVDSTLKIQPAKLEDSAVYLCASSQTAGKETQYFGPGTRLLVL.